This passage covers 15 T cell receptor beta chains from one sample sequenced in a study of blood T cell repertoires in COVID-19. Here immunoSEQ multiplex PCR was the method, and the copy in TCRdb shows in-frame clones only, minus some. The data show about 220,000 clones, with 82% seen just once and about 4.8% held by the top ten. The sample comprised peripheral blood. The receptors were sampled from a woman in her 70s with COVID-19, enrolled during active disease.

The chain combines TRBV3-1 (or the pseudogene TRBV3-2) with TRBJ1-2; 8 bases fit TRBD1. CDR3 length equals 14 residues. CDR1 is LGHDT, CDR2 YNNKEL, per germline (reference sequence). J lost 6 bases, V lost 4 bases, and 7 bases had no gene match. This chain's CDR3 is CASSRGQEGHGYTF. In nucleotides, the CDR3 is TGTGCCAGCAGCCGGGGACAGGAGGGACATGGCTACACCTTC.

V and J are TRBV11-3 and TRBJ1-3; D may be TRBD1 (5 bases). Trimming took 5 bases from V and 0 from J, leaving 14 bases between them. Germline CDR1 reads SGHNT; CDR2 reads YENEEA. This CDR3 region has 16 residues. CDR3 sequence (DNA): TGTGCCAGCAGCCCCAGGGCGACCCTCTCTGGAAACACCATATATTTT. Protein sequence: CASSPRATLSGNTIYF.

The J gene is TRBJ2-3, the V gene TRBV6-2 or TRBV6-3; TRBD2 agrees at 7 bases. The CDR3 has 11 amino acids. The V segment lost 2 bases and the J segment 14 bases; nucleotides outside the gene matches: 4. CDR1 is MNHEY and CDR2 is SVGEGT in the germline V gene. DNA of the CDR3: TGTGCCAGCAGTTACAGGGAGGGCGCGTATTTT. This codes for CASSYREGAYF.

The rearrangement links TRBV3-1 (or the pseudogene TRBV3-2) to TRBJ2-5; 7 nucleotides line up with TRBD1. The CDR3 is 13 amino acids. Germline values: CDR1 LGHDT, CDR2 YNNKEL (reference sequence). Losses at the gene ends were 4 bases for V and 2 bases for J; bases not matched to a gene: 1. CDR3: CASSRDRQETQYF. DNA of the CDR3: TGTGCCAGCAGCCGGGACAGACAAGAGACCCAGTACTTC.

This clone was counted once. The chain links TRBV28 to TRBJ1-3; TRBD1 matches 8 bases. J lost 8 bases, V lost 3 bases, and 12 bases had no gene match. Germline lookup yields CDR1 MDHEN and CDR2 SYDVKM. The CDR3 spans 16 residues. Here the CDR3 DNA reads TGTGCCAGCAGTTTGCTCCTCACCCAGGGGGCACACACCATATATTTT. Translating it yields CASSLLLTQGAHTIYF.

This chain uses TRBV14 with TRBJ2-3; D is unclear. Between the trimmed V and J ends, which lost 1 base and 4 bases, there was a span of 12 bases. CDR3 length equals 15 residues. The germline V gene encodes CDR1 SGHDN and CDR2 FVKESK. The CDR3 region is CASSQALTRADTQYF. The CDR3 DNA reads TGTGCCAGCAGCCAAGCCTTGACTCGGGCAGATACGCAGTATTTT.

This chain links TRBV6-6 with TRBJ1-5; unclear D gene. Trimming removed 10 bases from V and 0 bases from J, with 10 bases in between. The CDR3 is 13 amino acids. Germline V gene sequence: CDR1 MNHNY, CDR2 SVGAGI (reference sequence). In DNA, the CDR3 is TGTGCCATCCAGCGCAATAGCAATCAGCCCCAGCATTTT. Protein sequence: CAIQRNSNQPQHF.

V and J are TRBV5-1 and TRBJ2-3, with D perhaps matching TRBD1 (5 bases). The ends were cut back, 7 bases at V and 0 bases at J, with 12 bases in the middle. The length of the CDR3 is 14 residues. CDR1 and CDR2 from the germline V gene are SGHRS and YFSETQ. CDR3 coding DNA: TGCGCCAGCCTGGACATCACTAGCACAGATACGCAGTATTTT. This codes for CASLDITSTDTQYF.

V and J are TRBV7-9 and TRBJ1-2, with 12 bases identical to TRBD1. Trimming cost V 0 bases and J 7 bases; bases outside gene matches: 12. The germline CDR1 and CDR2 sequences are SEHNR and FQNEAQ (reference sequence). The CDR3 spans 18 residues. The CDR3 region has the DNA TGTGCCAGCAGCTTAGCTCCGGGACAGGGGGCGCGGGGTAGTGGCTACACCTTC. This sequence encodes CASSLAPGQGARGSGYTF.

V is TRBV5-4 and J is TRBJ2-1; TRBD2 aligns across 8 bases. Germline loops: CDR1 SGHNT, CDR2 YYREEE (reference sequence). The ends lost 3 bases at V and 4 bases at J; junction bases unmatched: 6. This CDR3 region has 15 residues. The CDR3 coding sequence is TGTGCCAGCAGCTCAGATACTAGCGGTTACAATGAGCAGTTCTTC. Protein: CASSSDTSGYNEQFF.

This clone was picked up one time. The CDR3 reads CASSNRGGGSEAFF. CDR3 nucleotide sequence: TGTGCCAGCAGTAATCGGGGCGGGGGCAGTGAAGCTTTCTTT. The J gene is TRBJ1-1, the V gene TRBV27, with D tentatively TRBD1 (6 bases). The CDR3 length is 14 residues. V was pared by 5 bases and J by 7 bases, with 17 bases between. Germline lookup yields CDR1 MNHEY and CDR2 SMNVEV (reference sequence).

The genes are TRBV7-2 and TRBJ1-5; 8 nucleotides agree with TRBD1. There are 15 residues in the CDR3. Germline V gives CDR1 SGHTA, CDR2 FQGNSA. J lost 6 bases, V lost 1 base, and 5 bases had no gene match. The DNA for the CDR3 is TGTGCCAGCAGCTTAGAGACAGGGGTGGCTCAGCCCCAGCATTTT. Amino acid sequence: CASSLETGVAQPQHF. The whole variable domain, filled in from reference TRBV7-2 and TRBJ1-5, reads GAGVSQSPSNKVTEKGKDVELRCDPISGHTALYWYRQSLGQGLEFLIYFQGNSAPDKSGLPSDRFSAERTGGSVSTLTIQRTQQEDSAVYLCASSLETGVAQPQHFGDGTRLSIL.

This clone was counted once. The gene calls are TRBV30 and TRBJ2-5; weak D call: TRBD2 (6 bases). CDR1 and CDR2 (germline): GTSNPN, SVGIG (reference sequence). This CDR3 is 13 amino acids long. Trimming removed 2 bases at V and 5 bases at J, with 12 bases between. CDR3 sequence: CAWSNGGGETQYF. CDR3 in DNA: TGTGCCTGGAGTAACGGCGGAGGGGAGACCCAGTACTTC.

The genes are TRBV5-1 and TRBJ1-4, with a weak D call TRBD1 (5 bases). The CDR3 sequence is 15 residues long. The V gene's germline CDR1 is SGHRS and CDR2 YFSETQ. Trimming shortened V by 0 bases and J by 6 bases, and 12 bases separated the two germline ends. CDR3 amino acids: CASSLGGTKDEKLFF. The CDR3 coding sequence is TGCGCCAGCAGCTTGGGGGGGACTAAGGATGAAAAACTGTTTTTT.

The rearrangement joins TRBV3-1 (or the pseudogene TRBV3-2) to TRBJ2-7; 9 bases line up with TRBD1. Germline lookup yields CDR1 LGHDT and CDR2 YNNKEL (reference sequence). The CDR3 contains 17 residues. V lost 0 bases, J lost 7 bases, and 13 bases stayed unmatched. In DNA form, the CDR3 reads TGTGCCAGCAGCCAAGAGGGCTCCGGGACAGGGTCTGGGGAGCAGTACTTC. It encodes CASSQEGSGTGSGEQYF.